Listed here is a single T cell receptor (beta chain). This entry is derived from a study of blood T cell repertoires in COVID-19. Background on the study: The United States, Italy and Spain provided the acute and convalescent COVID-19 samples. From T cells, B-cell-depleted T cells, or PBMCs came the material, which was cDNA or gDNA.

Germline CDR1 reads LGHDT; CDR2 reads YNNKEL (reference sequence). V gave up 5 bases and J gave up 5 bases, with 19 bases separating them. This CDR3 spans 16 amino acids. Authors' data handling: Researchers report that nucleated cell counts were estimated from reference gene primer amplification. Assay: immunoSEQ multiplex PCR; the TCRdb copy retains only in-frame clones and omits some. Clone size and the V and J calls come from that table; the DNA yielded D and trimming. The table lists 150,000 to 200,000 clones, about 86% of them singletons. The gene calls are TRBV3-1 (or the pseudogene TRBV3-2) and TRBJ2-1; D is perhaps TRBD2 (6 bases). The origin of this receptor is a man between 50 and 59 years old with active or convalescent COVID-19. Sequenced material: peripheral blood. The CDR3 DNA is TGTGCCAGCAGCGACTCCTATGGGACGGGGGACAATGAGCAGTTCTTC. This gives the protein CASSDSYGTGDNEQFF.